The entry below describes one T cell receptor (beta chain). The antigen is not known. The data stem from a study of T cells after yellow fever vaccination. Background on the study: In the case of low-cell-number fractions, SMART-Seq v4 Ultra Low Input was used for preparation.

Looked up from germline, CDR1 is LGHNA and CDR2 is YNFKEQ. The CDR3 has 17 residues. The V end was cut by 1 base, the J end by 7 bases, with 20 bases between. TCRdb called the 5' RACE reads again in MiXCR, with one record for every CDR3 protein. The sample carries some 550,000 distinct CDR3 sequences, roughly 19% recorded once. Study findings and constraints: The booster response re-showed most primary clones: roughly 97% CD4, roughly 91% CD8.

This rearrangement joins TRBV4-2 to TRBJ2-1, with D possibly being TRBD2 (6 bases). Sequences were derived from PBMCs, sampled 15 days after the yellow fever booster vaccination. The receptor was isolated from a man between 25 and 39 years old who received the YFV17D yellow fever vaccine. This CDR3 reads CASSQGIGTGGRNEQFF. The DNA for the CDR3 is TGTGCCAGCAGCCAAGGGATCGGGACTGGGGGTCGGAATGAGCAGTTCTTC.